The 3 T cell receptor beta chains given below trace back to one sample, sequenced in a study of response to subunit inactivated influenza vaccine. TCRdb fed the RT-PCR reads into MiXCR, producing one record per CDR3 protein. Altogether 650,000 to 850,000 distinct CDR3 sequences are present, roughly 14% being singletons, with the ten largest covering 6.5% to 8.5%. Specimen: PBMCs from blood, collected 14 days before vaccination. The receptors originated from a man aged 50-59 years who received an inactivated influenza vaccine.

V gene TRBV18 combines with J gene TRBJ2-7; D not resolved. There are 15 residues in the CDR3. Trimming removed 0 bases at V and 1 base at J, with 10 bases between. The V gene's germline CDR1 is KGHSH and CDR2 LQKENI. DNA of the CDR3: TGTGCCAGCTCACCACCGCGCAGACTTTCCTACGAGCAGTACTTC. Amino acids: CASSPPRRLSYEQYF.

This chain uses TRBV15 with TRBJ2-2, with 9 bases matching TRBD1. V lost 5 bases to trimming and J lost 1 base; unmatched junction nucleotides: 5. This CDR3 is built from 16 residues. CDR1 and CDR2 (germline): LNHNV, YYDKDF (reference sequence). CDR3 in amino acids: CATSFGTGMNTGELFF. In DNA, the CDR3 is TGTGCCACCAGCTTCGGGACAGGGATGAACACCGGGGAGCTGTTTTTT.

This clonotype showed up many times. This sequence joins TRBV12-3 or TRBV12-4 and TRBJ2-7; D is uncertain. V was cut by 6 bases and J by 3 bases, with 12 bases left in between. This CDR3 spans 13 amino acids. CDR3 sequence: CASSLQQNYEQYF. In DNA, the CDR3 is TGTGCCAGCAGCCTTCAGCAAAACTACGAGCAGTACTTC.